These 20 T cell receptor beta chains were sequenced from one sample in a study of cytomegalovirus exposure and HLA in healthy donors. The primer mix had 60 Vbeta and 13 Jbeta primers. The repertoire was sequenced with immunoSEQ multiplex PCR; TCRdb's copy has only in-frame clones and lacks some. There are fewer than 250,000 clones in the sample; just under 75% occur only once, and around 3.2% lies in the top ten. The material sequenced was PBMCs. The receptors were gathered from a woman aged 25 to 39 in good health and CMV-seropositive.

This clone was seen only once. The CDR3 spells CASSDGLAGLVVRGEQFF. CDR3 in DNA: TGCGCCAGCAGCGACGGACTAGCGGGCCTCGTCGTTCGGGGTGAGCAGTTCTTC. V usage is TRBV5-1 and J usage is TRBJ2-1; 11 bases are shared with TRBD2. The trim removed 4 bases at V and 9 bases at J, leaving 18 bases unmatched. CDR1 and CDR2 (germline): SGHRS, YFSETQ. CDR3 length: 18 amino acids.

The chain employs TRBV7-9 and TRBJ1-5; perhaps TRBD1 as D (6 bases). With 4 bases removed from V and 2 bases from J, the gap between germline ends came to 9 bases. This CDR3 is 14 amino acids long. Per germline, CDR1 SEHNR and CDR2 FQNEAQ (reference sequence). The CDR3 is CASSSDSGNQPQHF. In DNA, the CDR3 is TGTGCCAGCAGCTCGGACAGTGGCAATCAGCCCCAGCATTTT.

Concerning this clone itself: An end of the junction differs from the germline gene, which may be a read error. The chain employs TRBV7-9 and TRBJ2-7; TRBD1 aligns across 9 bases. CDR1 SEHNR and CDR2 FQNEAQ come from the germline V gene (reference sequence). The CDR3 has 15 amino acids. CDR3 sequence reads: CSSSRRGQGTHEQYF. The CDR3 nucleotides read TGTTCCAGCAGCCGCCGGGGACAGGGAACCCACGAGCAGTACTTC.

The rearrangement joins TRBV28 to TRBJ2-3; TRBD2 agrees at 7 bases. Trimming removed 7 bases from V and 3 bases from J; junction bases left unmatched: 4. The germline V gene encodes CDR1 MDHEN and CDR2 SYDVKM. The CDR3 is 13 residues long. The CDR3, as DNA: TGTGCCAGCATCCTGCGGGGGACAGATACGCAGTATTTT. This translates into CASILRGTDTQYF.

A remark on this clone: The germline gene is not matched at one end of the junction; a read error may be the cause. The chain combines TRBV20-1 with TRBJ1-2; D gene unclear. The germline CDR1 and CDR2 sequences are DFQATT and SNEGSKA (reference sequence). This CDR3 is 11 amino acids long. The CDR3 bases are TGCAGTGCTAGAGGGCACAGTGGCTACCCCTTC. Its protein is CSARGHSGYPF.

The chain combines TRBV28 with TRBJ2-7, with 12 nucleotides matching TRBD2. Germline CDR1 is MDHEN and CDR2 is SYDVKM. The ends lost 3 bases at V and 4 bases at J; junction bases unmatched: 4. The CDR3 runs 15 residues. The CDR3 spells CASSFGLAGRYEQYF. The CDR3 DNA is TGTGCCAGCAGTTTTGGACTAGCGGGACGATACGAGCAGTACTTC.

J is TRBJ2-5 and V is TRBV6-1, with D possibly being TRBD1 (6 bases). The CDR3 loop spans 14 amino acids. Trimming shortened V by 2 bases and J by 4 bases, and 11 bases separated the two germline ends. In germline, CDR1 is MNHNS, CDR2 SASEGT. The DNA of the CDR3 is TGTGCCAGCAGTGAATTGGACAGACGAGAGACCCAGTACTTC. Protein sequence: CASSELDRRETQYF.

The rearrangement uses TRBV6-6 and TRBJ2-5, with TRBD1 matching over 9 bases. The J call is uncertain, as TRBJ2-7 better fits the DNA end. Germline CDR1 reads MNHNY; CDR2 reads SVGAGI (reference sequence). The CDR3 totals 16 residues. The DNA of the CDR3 is TGTGCCAGCAGTTACACTGCAGGGACAGGGAAATACGAGCAGTACTTC. Protein: CASSYTAGTGKYEQYF.

This clone was observed once. This chain links TRBV27 with TRBJ2-7; 8 bases line up with TRBD1. This CDR3 has 16 residues. Germline V lookup: CDR1 MNHEY, CDR2 SMNVEV (reference sequence). Germline trimming cut 8 bases from V and 3 bases from J; bases unmatched to any gene: 15. For the CDR3, the DNA is TGTGCCAGCCGGGATGGACAGGGAGCCTCACGCTACGAGCAGTACTTC. It codes for CASRDGQGASRYEQYF.

The V call is TRBV28, the J call TRBJ1-1; D remains ambiguous. V lost 3 bases and J lost 0, with 11 bases in between. The V gene's germline CDR1 is MDHEN and CDR2 SYDVKM. This CDR3 spans 15 amino acids. The CDR3 DNA follows: TGTGCCAGCAGTTTCCCGCCTACCATGAACACTGAAGCTTTCTTT. Translation: CASSFPPTMNTEAFF.

The J gene is TRBJ2-3, the V gene TRBV7-2; 8 nucleotides match TRBD2. This CDR3 comprises 16 residues. V gave up 2 bases and J gave up 5 bases; unmatched junction bases: 9. Germline assignment: CDR1 SGHTA and CDR2 FQGNSA. The CDR3 coding sequence is TGTGCCAGCAGCTTAACCCGATTAGCGGGAAGAGATACGCAGTATTTT. Translation gives CASSLTRLAGRDTQYF.

V usage is TRBV5-1 and J usage is TRBJ2-3; tentative D call: TRBD2 (6 bases). Germline V gives CDR1 SGHRS, CDR2 YFSETQ. V was cut by 0 bases and J by 5 bases, with 13 bases left in between. This CDR3 region has 15 residues. The CDR3: CASSLGRTTGDTQYF. CDR3 in DNA: TGCGCCAGCAGCTTGGGGCGGACTACGGGAGATACGCAGTATTTT.

This clone was found a few times. The chain couples TRBV2 to TRBJ2-2; D is unresolved. This CDR3 has 14 residues. Trimming removed 6 bases from V and 7 bases from J, with 15 bases in between. Germline CDR1 is SNHLY and CDR2 is FYNNEI. Written as DNA, the CDR3 is TGTGCCAGCAGCCACTTGGTTGCGTTCGGGGAGCTGTTTTTT. It encodes CASSHLVAFGELFF.

The V gene is TRBV6-1, the J gene TRBJ2-1; 10 bases are a match to TRBD2. The germline CDR1 and CDR2 sequences are MNHNS and SASEGT. The CDR3 covers 18 residues. V shed 4 bases and J 3 bases; nucleotides not matched to a gene: 12. CDR3 amino acids: CASSAYSGTSDLYNEQFF. The CDR3 bases are TGTGCCAGCAGTGCTTACTCCGGGACTAGCGACCTCTACAATGAGCAGTTCTTC.

V and J are TRBV5-1 and TRBJ1-4; D not certain. The CDR3 is made up of 14 amino acids. V dropped 0 bases and J dropped 8 bases, with 11 bases sitting between them. Germline V CDR1 and CDR2: SGHRS, YFSETQ. CDR3 region: CASSLAGLEEKLFF. In nucleotides, the CDR3 is TGCGCCAGCAGCTTGGCTGGGTTGGAGGAAAAACTGTTTTTT.

Only a few counts were recorded for this clone. The CDR3 DNA sequence: TGCGCCAGCAGTGTTGCGGGTGGCTACACCTTC. Its translation is CASSVAGGYTF. The chain recombines TRBV10-2 with TRBJ1-2; no clear D. The CDR3 length is 11 residues. The germline V and J ends were trimmed by 4 bases and 7 bases, with 7 bases remaining between them. Germline CDR1 is WSHSY and CDR2 is SAAADI.

The chain uses TRBV6-4 and TRBJ2-2; TRBD1 matches 9 bases. Germline assignment: CDR1 MRHNA and CDR2 SNTAGT. The CDR3 length is 14 residues. V lost 5 bases to trimming and J lost 6 bases; unmatched junction nucleotides: 4. The CDR3 bases are TGTGCCAGCAGTCGACAGGGGGAGGCCGGGGAGCTGTTTTTT. It codes for CASSRQGEAGELFF.

The J gene is TRBJ2-1, the V gene TRBV6-6; D perhaps matches TRBD2 (5 bases). CDR3 length: 15 residues. V was cut by 5 bases and J by 1 base, with 12 bases left in between. Germline CDR1 is MNHNY and CDR2 is SVGAGI (reference sequence). CDR3 amino acids: CASSPGSRSYNEQFF. Here the CDR3 DNA reads TGTGCCAGCAGTCCGGGGAGCCGGTCCTACAATGAGCAGTTCTTC.

In this sample, this clone turned up a few times. The rearrangement uses TRBV6-1 and TRBJ1-5, with 7 bases lining up with TRBD1. The junction had 1 base not matched to a gene; V was cut back by 4 bases and J by 4 bases. Germline CDR1 reads MNHNS; CDR2 reads SASEGT. This CDR3 contains 13 residues. The CDR3 reads CASSVQGNQPQHF. In nucleotides, the CDR3 is TGTGCCAGCAGTGTACAGGGGAATCAGCCCCAGCATTTT.

The chain uses TRBV7-9 and TRBJ2-2, with 13 bases lining up with TRBD2. Germline assignment: CDR1 SEHNR and CDR2 FQNEAQ (reference sequence). Trimming cost V 5 bases and J 7 bases; bases outside gene matches: 13. The length of the CDR3 is 18 residues. The CDR3 sequence is CASSPTSGRAGFSGELFF. CDR3 nucleotides: TGTGCCAGCAGCCCTACTAGCGGGAGGGCCGGATTTAGCGGGGAGCTGTTTTTT. Supplemented by reference TRBV7-9 and TRBJ2-2, the full variable domain reads DTGVSQNPRHKITKRGQNVTFRCDPISEHNRLYWYRQTLGQGPEFLTYFQNEAQLEKSRLLSDRFSAERPKGSFSTLEIQRTEQGDSAMYLCASSPTSGRAGFSGELFFGEGSRLTVL.